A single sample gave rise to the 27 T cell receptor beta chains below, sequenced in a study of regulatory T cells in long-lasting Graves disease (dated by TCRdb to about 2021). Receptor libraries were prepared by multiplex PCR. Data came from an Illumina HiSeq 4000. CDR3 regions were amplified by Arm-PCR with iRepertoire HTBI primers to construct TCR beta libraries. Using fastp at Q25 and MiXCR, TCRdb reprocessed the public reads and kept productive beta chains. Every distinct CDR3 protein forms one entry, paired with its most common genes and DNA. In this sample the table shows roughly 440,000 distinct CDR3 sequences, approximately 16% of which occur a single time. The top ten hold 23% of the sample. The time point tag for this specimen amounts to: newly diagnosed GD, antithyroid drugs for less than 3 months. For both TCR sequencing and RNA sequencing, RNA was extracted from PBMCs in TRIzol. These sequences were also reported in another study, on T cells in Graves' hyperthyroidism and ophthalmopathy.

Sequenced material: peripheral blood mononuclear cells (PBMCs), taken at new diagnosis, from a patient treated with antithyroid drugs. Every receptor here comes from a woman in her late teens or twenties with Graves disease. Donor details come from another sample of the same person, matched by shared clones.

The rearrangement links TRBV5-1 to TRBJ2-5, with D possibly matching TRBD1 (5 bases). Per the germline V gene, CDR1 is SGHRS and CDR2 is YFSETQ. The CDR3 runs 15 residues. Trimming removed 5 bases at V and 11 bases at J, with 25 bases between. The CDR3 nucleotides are TGCGCCAGCAGTGGGGCAGGAAAGGGCTCTGATAAGCAGTACTTC. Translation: CASSGAGKGSDKQYF.

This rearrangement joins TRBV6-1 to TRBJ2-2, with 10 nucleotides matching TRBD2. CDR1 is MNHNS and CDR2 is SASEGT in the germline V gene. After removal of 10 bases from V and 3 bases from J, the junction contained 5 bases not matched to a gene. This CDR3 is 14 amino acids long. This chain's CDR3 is CATLAGQYTGELFF. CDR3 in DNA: TGTGCCACACTAGCGGGACAGTACACCGGGGAGCTGTTTTTT.

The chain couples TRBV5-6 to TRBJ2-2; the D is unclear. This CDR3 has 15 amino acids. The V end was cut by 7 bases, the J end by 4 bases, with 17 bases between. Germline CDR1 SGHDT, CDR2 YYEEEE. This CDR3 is CASFSLGPGTGELFF. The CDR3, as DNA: TGTGCCAGCTTCTCCCTCGGCCCCGGCACCGGGGAGCTGTTTTTT.

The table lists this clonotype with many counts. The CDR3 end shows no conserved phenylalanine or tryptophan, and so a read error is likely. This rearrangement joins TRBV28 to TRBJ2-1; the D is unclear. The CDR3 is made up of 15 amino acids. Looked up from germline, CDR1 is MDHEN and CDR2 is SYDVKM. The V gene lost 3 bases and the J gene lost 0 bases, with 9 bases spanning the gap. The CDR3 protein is CASSFYPSSYNEQFL. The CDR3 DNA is TGTGCCAGCAGTTTTTACCCGAGCTCCTACAATGAGCAGTTCCTC.

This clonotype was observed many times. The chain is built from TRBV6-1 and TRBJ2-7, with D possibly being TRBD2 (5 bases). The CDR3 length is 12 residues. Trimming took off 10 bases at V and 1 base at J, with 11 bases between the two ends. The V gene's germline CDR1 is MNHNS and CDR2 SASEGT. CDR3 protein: CATRVGSYEQYF. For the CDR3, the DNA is TGTGCCACGAGGGTAGGATCCTACGAGCAGTACTTC.

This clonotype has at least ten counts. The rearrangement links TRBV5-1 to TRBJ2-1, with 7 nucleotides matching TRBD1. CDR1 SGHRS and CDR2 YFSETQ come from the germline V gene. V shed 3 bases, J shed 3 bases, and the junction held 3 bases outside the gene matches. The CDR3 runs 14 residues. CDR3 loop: CASSSDRSYNEQFF. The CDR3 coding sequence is TGCGCCAGCAGCTCGGACAGGAGCTACAATGAGCAGTTCTTC.

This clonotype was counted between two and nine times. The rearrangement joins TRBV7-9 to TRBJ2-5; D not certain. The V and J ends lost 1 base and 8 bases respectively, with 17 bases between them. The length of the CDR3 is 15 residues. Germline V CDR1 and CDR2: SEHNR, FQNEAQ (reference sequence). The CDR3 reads CASSLGLGYVETQYF. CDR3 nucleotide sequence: TGTGCCAGCAGCTTAGGTCTGGGCTACGTCGAAACCCAGTACTTC.

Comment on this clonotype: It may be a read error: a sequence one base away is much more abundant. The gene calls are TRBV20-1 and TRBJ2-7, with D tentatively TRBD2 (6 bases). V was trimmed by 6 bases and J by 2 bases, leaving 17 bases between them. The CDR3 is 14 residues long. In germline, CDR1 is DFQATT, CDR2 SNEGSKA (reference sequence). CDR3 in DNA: TGCAGTGCCACTGGGAGGTCGGGGACCTACGAGCAGTACTTC. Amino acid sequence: CSATGRSGTYEQYF.

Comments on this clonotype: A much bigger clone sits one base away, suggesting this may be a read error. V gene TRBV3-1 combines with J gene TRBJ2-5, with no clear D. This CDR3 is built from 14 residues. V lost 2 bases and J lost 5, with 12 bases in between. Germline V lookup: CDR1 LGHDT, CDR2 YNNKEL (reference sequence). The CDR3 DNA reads TGTGCCAGCAGCCAAATCGGTGTTGGCGAGACCCAGTACTTC. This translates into CASSQIGVGETQYF.

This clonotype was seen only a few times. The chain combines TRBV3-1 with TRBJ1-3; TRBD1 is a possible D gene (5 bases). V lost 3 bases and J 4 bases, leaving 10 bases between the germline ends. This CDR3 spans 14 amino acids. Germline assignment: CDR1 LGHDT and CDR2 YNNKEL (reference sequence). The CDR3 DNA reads TGTGCCAGCAGCCATCCCGGGGCGGGAAACACCATATATTTT. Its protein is CASSHPGAGNTIYF.

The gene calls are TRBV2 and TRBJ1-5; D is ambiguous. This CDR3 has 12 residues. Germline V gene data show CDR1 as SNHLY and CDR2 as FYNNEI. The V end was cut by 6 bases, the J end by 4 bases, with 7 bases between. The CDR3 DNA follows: TGTGCCAGCAGACCGACGAATCAGCCCCAGCATTTT. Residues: CASRPTNQPQHF.

CDR3 in amino acids: CASSHGTGDEAFF. Here the CDR3 DNA reads TGTGCCAGCAGCCACGGGACAGGGGATGAAGCTTTCTTT. The chain joins TRBV28 to TRBJ1-1, with 10 bases that match TRBD1. The CDR3 sequence is 13 residues long. J lost 7 bases, V lost 6 bases, and 5 bases had no gene match. Germline loops: CDR1 MDHEN, CDR2 SYDVKM.

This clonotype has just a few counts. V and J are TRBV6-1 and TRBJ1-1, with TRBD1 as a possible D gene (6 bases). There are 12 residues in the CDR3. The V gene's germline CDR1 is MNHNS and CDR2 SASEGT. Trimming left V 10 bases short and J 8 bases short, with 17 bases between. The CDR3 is CATLLRGGEAFF. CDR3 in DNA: TGTGCCACGTTATTACGGGGGGGCGAAGCTTTCTTT.

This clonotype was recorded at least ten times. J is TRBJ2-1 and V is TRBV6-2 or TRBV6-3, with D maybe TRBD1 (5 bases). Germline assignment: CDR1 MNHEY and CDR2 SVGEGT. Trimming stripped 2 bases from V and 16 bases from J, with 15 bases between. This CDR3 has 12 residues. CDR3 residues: CASSYAGQGNFF. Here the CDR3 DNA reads TGTGCCAGCAGTTACGCTGGTCAGGGAAATTTCTTC.

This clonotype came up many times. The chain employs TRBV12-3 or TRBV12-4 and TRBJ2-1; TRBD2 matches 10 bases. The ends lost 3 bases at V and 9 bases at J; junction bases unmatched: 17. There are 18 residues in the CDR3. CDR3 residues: CASSFGGVLAGFTSEQFF. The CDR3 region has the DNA TGTGCCAGCAGTTTCGGCGGTGTACTAGCGGGATTTACAAGTGAGCAGTTCTTC.

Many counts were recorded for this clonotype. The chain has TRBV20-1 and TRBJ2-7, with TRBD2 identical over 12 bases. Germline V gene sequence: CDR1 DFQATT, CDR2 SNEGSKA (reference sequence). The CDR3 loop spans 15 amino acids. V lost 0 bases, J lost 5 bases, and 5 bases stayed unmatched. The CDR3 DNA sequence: TGCAGTGCTAGAGAACTAGCGGGAGGTCTGGACGAGCAGTACTTC. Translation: CSARELAGGLDEQYF.

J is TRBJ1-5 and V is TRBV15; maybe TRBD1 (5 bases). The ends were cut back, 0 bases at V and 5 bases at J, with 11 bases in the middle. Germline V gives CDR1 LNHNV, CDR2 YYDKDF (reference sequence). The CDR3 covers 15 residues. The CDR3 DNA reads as TGTGCCACCAGCAGAGATCGGGGCAGCCATCAGCCCCAGCATTTT. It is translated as CATSRDRGSHQPQHF.

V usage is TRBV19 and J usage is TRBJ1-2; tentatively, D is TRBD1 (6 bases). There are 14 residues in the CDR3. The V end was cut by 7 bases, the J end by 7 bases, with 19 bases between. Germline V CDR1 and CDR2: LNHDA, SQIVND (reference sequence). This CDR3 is CASTYRDFRGGYTF. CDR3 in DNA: TGTGCCAGTACCTACAGGGATTTCCGTGGTGGCTACACCTTC.

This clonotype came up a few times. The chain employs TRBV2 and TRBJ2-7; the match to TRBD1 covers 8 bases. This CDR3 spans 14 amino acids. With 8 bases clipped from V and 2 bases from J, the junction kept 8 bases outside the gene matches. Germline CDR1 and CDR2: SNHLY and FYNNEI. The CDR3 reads CASAPRTGTYEQYF. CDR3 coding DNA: TGTGCCAGCGCACCTCGGACAGGGACCTACGAGCAGTACTTC.

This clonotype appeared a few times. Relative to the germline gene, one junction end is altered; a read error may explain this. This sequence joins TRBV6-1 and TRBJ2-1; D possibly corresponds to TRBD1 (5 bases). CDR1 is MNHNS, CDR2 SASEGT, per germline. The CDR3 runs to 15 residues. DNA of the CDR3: TGTGCCGGCAGAAATCTAGACAGCTCCTACAATGAGCAGTTCTTC. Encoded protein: CAGRNLDSSYNEQFF.

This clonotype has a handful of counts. The CDR3 DNA reads as TGTGCCAGCAGTTCAGAGCCTTCTCCCTACGAGCAGTACTTC. It translates to CASSSEPSPYEQYF. V and J are TRBV12-3 or TRBV12-4 and TRBJ2-7; no reliable D call. V lost 4 bases, J lost 2 bases, and 12 bases lay in between. CDR3 length: 14 residues.

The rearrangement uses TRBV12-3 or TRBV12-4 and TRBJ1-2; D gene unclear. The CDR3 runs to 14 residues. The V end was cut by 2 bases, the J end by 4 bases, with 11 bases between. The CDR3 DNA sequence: TGTGCCAGCAGTTTAAGGCCAAACTTCTATGGCTACACCTTC. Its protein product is CASSLRPNFYGYTF.

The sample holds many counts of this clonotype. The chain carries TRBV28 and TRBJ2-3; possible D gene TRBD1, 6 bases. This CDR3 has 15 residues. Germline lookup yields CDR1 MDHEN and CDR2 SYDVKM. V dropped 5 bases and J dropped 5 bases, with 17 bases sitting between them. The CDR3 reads CASSPLGAGGDTQYF. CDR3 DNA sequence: TGTGCCAGCAGTCCCCTGGGGGCGGGCGGAGATACGCAGTATTTT. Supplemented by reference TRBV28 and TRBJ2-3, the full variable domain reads DVKVTQSSRYLVKRTGEKVFLECVQDMDHENMFWYRQDPGLGLRLIYFSYDVKMKEKGDIPEGYSVSREKKERFSLILESASTNQTSMYLCASSPLGAGGDTQYFGPGTRLTVL.

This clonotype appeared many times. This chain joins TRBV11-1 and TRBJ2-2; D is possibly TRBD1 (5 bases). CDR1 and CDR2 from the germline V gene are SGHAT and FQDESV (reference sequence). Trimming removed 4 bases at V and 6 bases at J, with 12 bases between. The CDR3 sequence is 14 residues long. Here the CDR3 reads CASSSSKGPGELFF. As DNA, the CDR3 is TGTGCCAGCAGCTCATCCAAGGGGCCCGGGGAGCTGTTTTTT.

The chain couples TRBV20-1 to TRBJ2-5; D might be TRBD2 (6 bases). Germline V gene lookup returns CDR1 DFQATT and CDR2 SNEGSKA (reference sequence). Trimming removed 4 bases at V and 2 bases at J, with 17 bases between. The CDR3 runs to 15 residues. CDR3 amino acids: CSATQQEGKQETQYF. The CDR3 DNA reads TGCAGTGCTACTCAGCAGGAGGGAAAACAAGAGACCCAGTACTTC.

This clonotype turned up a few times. The CDR3 here is CASSQLQAGPYEQFF. The CDR3 DNA is TGCGCCAGCAGCCAACTCCAGGCGGGTCCGTATGAGCAGTTCTTC. V usage is TRBV4-3 and J usage is TRBJ2-1; weak D call: TRBD2 (5 bases). Trimming shortened V by 2 bases and J by 8 bases, and 16 bases separated the two germline ends. Looked up from germline, CDR1 is LGHNA and CDR2 is YSLEER. The CDR3 runs to 15 residues.

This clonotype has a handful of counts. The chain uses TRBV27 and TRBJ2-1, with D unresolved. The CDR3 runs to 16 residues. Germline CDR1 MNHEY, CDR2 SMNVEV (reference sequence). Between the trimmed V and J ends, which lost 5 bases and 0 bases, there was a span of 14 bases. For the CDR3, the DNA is TGTGCCAGCAGTATCCCCTCGCGGAGCTCCTACAATGAGCAGTTCTTC. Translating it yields CASSIPSRSSYNEQFF.